This TCR beta chain was documented in a study of beta chain features in type 1 diabetes. Study background: Cell yields, age and gender were similar between patients and healthy donors. Study conclusions and caveats: There was a moderate but significant shortening of TCRB CDR3s in all four CD4+ subsets of Type 1 diabetes patients. The naive, central memory and Treg TCRB repertoires showed an apparent similarity that was greater among patients than among healthy donors. A potential PCR bias toward shorter templates would be equal in patient and control samples.

Purity above 95% was achieved in all sorted populations. TCRB transcripts that were expressed got sequenced, as all of the isolated RNA had been reverse transcribed. Sequenced by immunoSEQ multiplex PCR; TCRdb stores in-frame clones only, minus some. The data show roughly 140,000 clones, around a tenth seen once. This CDR3 spans 14 amino acids. Germline-derived CDR1 and CDR2 are SNHLY and FYNNEI. The germline V and J ends were trimmed by 4 bases and 6 bases, with 13 bases remaining between them. With regard to this clone: The antigen is not known.

The chain employs TRBV2 and TRBJ1-5, with no clear D. This clonotype was obtained from a man aged 30 to 45 with type 1 diabetes. The sample consisted of central memory CD4+ T cells from blood. CDR3 DNA sequence: TGTGCCAGCAGTGGGGGATTGGGAGCTCAGCCCCAGCATTTT. This translates into CASSGGLGAQPQHF.